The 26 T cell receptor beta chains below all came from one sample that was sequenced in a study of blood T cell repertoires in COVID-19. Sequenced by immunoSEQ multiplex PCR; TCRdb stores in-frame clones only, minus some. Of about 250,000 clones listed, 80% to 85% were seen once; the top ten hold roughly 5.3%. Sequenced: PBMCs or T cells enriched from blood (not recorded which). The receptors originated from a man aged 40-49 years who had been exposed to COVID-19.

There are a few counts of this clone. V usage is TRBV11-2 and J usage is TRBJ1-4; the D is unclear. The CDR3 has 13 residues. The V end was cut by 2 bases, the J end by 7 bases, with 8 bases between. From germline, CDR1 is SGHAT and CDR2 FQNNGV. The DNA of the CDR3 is TGTGCCAGCAGCTTATCAATCGGTGAAAAACTGTTTTTT. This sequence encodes CASSLSIGEKLFF.

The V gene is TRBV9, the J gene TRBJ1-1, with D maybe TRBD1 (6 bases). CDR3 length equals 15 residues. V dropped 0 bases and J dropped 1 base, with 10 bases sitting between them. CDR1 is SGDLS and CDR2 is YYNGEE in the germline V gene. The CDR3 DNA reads TGTGCCAGCAGCGTAGAGGGGGGGACGAACACTGAAGCTTTCTTT. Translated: CASSVEGGTNTEAFF. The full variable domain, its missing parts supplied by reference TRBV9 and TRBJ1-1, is DSGVTQTPKHLITATGQRVTLRCSPRSGDLSVYWYQQSLDQGLQFLIQYYNGEERAKGNILERFSAQQFPDLHSELNLSSLELGDSALYFCASSVEGGTNTEAFFGQGTRLTVV.

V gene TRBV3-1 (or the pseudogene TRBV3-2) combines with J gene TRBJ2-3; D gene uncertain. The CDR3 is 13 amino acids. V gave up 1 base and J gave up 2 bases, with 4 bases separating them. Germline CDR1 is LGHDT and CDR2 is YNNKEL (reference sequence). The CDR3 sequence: CASSQVYTDTQYF. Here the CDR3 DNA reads TGTGCCAGCAGCCAAGTCTACACAGATACGCAGTATTTT.

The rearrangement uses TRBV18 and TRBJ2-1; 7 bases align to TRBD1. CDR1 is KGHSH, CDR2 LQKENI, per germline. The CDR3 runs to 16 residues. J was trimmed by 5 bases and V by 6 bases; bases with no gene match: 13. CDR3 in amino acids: CASSDTGRDSHNEQFF. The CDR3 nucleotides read TGTGCCAGCTCCGATACAGGCCGGGACAGCCACAATGAGCAGTTCTTC.

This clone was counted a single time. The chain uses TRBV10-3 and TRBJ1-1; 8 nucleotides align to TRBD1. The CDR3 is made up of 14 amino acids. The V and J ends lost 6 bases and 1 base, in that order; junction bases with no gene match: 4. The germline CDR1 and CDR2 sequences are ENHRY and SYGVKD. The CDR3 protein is CAIRLGQGNTEAFF. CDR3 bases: TGTGCCATCAGGCTCGGACAGGGGAACACTGAAGCTTTCTTT.

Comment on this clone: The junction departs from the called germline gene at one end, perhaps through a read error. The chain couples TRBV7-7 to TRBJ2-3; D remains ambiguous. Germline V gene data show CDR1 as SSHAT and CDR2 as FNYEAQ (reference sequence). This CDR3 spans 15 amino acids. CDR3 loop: CASSSDSGHTDTQYF. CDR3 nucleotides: TGTGCTAGCAGTTCCGACTCGGGTCACACAGATACGCAGTATTTT.

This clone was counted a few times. The CDR3 nucleotides are TGTGCCAGCTCACAGGGACAGAACACTGAAGCTTTCTTT. The encoded protein is CASSQGQNTEAFF. This chain joins TRBV18 and TRBJ1-1, with D tentatively TRBD1 (6 bases). Between the trimmed V and J ends, which lost 4 bases and 1 base, there was a span of 7 bases. The CDR3 is 13 amino acids. Germline V gives CDR1 KGHSH, CDR2 LQKENI.

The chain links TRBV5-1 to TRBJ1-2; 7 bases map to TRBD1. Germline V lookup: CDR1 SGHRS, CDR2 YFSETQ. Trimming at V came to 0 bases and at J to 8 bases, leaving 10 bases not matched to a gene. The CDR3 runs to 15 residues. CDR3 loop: CASSLAEFGQAGYTF. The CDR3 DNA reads TGCGCCAGCAGCTTGGCCGAATTTGGACAGGCGGGCTACACCTTC.

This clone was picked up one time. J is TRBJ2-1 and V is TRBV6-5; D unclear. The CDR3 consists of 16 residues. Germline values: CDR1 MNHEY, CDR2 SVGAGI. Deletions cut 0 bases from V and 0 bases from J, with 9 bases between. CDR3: CASSYSGISSYNEQFF. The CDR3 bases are TGTGCCAGCAGTTACTCCGGTATTAGCTCCTACAATGAGCAGTTCTTC.

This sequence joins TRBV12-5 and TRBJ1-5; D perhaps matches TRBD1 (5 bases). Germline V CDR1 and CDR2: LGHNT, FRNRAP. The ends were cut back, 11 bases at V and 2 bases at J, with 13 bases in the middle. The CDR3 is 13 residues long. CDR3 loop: CAGAPGGNQPQHF. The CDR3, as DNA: TGTGCTGGGGCCCCGGGGGGCAATCAGCCCCAGCATTTT.

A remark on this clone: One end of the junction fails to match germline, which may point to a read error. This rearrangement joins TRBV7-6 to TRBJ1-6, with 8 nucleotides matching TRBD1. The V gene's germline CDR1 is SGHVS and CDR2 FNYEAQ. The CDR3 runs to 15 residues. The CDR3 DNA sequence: TGTGCCAGCAGAGTCCGGGACAGGAATAATTCACCCCTTCACTTT. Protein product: CASRVRDRNNSPLHF. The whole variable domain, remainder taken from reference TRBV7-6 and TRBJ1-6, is GAGVSQSPRYKVTKRGQDVALRCDPISGHVSLYWYRQALGQGPEFLTYFNYEAQQDKSGLPNDRFSAERPEGSISTLTIQRTEQRDSAMYRCASRVRDRNNSPLHFGNGTRLTVT.

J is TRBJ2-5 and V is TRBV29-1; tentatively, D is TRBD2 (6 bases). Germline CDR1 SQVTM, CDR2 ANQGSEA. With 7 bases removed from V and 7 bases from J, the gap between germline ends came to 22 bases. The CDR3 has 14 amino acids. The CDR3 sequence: CSGKPTGLGWTQYF. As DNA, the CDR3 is TGCAGCGGTAAACCGACGGGACTTGGGTGGACCCAGTACTTC.

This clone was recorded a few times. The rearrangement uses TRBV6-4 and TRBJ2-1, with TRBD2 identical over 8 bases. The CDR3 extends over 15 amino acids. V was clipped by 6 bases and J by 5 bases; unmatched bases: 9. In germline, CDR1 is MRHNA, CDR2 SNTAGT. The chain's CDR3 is CASSLLADLNNEQFF. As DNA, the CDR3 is TGTGCCAGCAGCCTACTAGCGGACCTAAACAATGAGCAGTTCTTC.

CDR3 protein: CASSVGTSGFYEQYF. CDR3 nucleotides: TGTGCCAGCAGCGTCGGCACTAGCGGTTTCTACGAGCAGTACTTC. V is TRBV9 and J is TRBJ2-7; 8 nucleotides agree with TRBD2. Germline CDR1 and CDR2: SGDLS and YYNGEE. This CDR3 spans 15 amino acids. Unmatched junction bases numbered 7, after V lost 2 bases and J lost 3 bases.

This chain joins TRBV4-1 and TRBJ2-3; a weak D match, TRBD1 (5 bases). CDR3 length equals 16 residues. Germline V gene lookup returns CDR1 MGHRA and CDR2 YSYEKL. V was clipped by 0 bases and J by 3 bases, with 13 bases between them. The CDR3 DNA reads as TGCGCCAGCAGCCAAGATGGGGCGGTAGGAACAGATACGCAGTATTTT. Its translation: CASSQDGAVGTDTQYF.

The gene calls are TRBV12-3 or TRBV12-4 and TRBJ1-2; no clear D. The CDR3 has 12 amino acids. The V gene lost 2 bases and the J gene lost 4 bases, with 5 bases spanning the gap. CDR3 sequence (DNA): TGTGCCAGCAGTTTATCAGTCTATGGCTACACCTTC. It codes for CASSLSVYGYTF.

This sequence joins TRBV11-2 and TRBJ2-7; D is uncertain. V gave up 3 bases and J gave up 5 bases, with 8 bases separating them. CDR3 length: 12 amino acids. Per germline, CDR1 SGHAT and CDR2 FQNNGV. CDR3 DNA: TGTGCCAGCAGCTTCGTTCCAGACGAGCAGTACTTC. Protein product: CASSFVPDEQYF.

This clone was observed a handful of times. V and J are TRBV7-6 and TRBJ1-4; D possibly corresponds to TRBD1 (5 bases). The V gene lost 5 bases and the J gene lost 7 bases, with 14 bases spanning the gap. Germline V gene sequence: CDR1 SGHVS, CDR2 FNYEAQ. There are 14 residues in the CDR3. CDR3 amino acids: CASSQGQGGEKLFF. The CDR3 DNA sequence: TGTGCCAGCAGCCAAGGGCAGGGCGGTGAAAAACTGTTTTTT.

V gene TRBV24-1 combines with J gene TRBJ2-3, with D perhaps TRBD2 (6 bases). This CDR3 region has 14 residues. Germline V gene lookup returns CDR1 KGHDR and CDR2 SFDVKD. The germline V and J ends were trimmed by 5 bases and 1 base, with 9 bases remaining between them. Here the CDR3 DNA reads TGTGCCACCAGTGGGGTAGCGGGCACAGATACGCAGTATTTT. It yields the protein CATSGVAGTDTQYF.

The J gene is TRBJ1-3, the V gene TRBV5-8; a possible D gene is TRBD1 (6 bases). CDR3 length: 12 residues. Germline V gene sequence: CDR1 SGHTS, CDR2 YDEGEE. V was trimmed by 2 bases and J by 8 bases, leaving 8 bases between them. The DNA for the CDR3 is TGTGCCAGCAGCTTCCAGGGGTACACCATATATTTT. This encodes CASSFQGYTIYF.

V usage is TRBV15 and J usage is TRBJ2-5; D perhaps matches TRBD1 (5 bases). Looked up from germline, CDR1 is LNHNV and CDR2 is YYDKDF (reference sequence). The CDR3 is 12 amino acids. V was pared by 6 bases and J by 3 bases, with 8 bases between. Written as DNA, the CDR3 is TGTGCCACCAGGAAAGGGGAAGAGACCCAGTACTTC. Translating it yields CATRKGEETQYF.

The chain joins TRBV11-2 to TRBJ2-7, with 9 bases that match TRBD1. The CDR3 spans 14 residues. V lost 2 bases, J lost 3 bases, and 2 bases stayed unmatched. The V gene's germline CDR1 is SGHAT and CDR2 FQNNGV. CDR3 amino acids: CASSLWDRDYEQYF. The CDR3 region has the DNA TGTGCCAGCAGCTTATGGGACAGGGACTACGAGCAGTACTTC.

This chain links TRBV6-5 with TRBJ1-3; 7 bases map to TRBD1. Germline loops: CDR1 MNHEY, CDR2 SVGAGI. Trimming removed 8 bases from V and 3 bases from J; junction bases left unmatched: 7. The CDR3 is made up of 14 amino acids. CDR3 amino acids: CASRTGEYGNTIYF. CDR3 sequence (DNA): TGTGCCAGCCGGACAGGCGAATATGGAAACACCATATATTTT.

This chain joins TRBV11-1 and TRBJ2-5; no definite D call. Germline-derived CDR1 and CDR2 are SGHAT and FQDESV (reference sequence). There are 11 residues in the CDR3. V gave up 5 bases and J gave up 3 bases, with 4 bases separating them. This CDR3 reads CASSREETQYF. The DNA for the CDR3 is TGTGCCAGCAGCCGAGAAGAGACCCAGTACTTC.

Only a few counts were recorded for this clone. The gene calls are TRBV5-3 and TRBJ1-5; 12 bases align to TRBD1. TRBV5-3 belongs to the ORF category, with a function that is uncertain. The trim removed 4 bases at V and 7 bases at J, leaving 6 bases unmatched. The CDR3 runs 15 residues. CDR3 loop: CARSRDRGLNQPQHF. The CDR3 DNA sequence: TGTGCCAGAAGCCGGGACAGGGGGCTCAACCAGCCCCAGCATTTT.

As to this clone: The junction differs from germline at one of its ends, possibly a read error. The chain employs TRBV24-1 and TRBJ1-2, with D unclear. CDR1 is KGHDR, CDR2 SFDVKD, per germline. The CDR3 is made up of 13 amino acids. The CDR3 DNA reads TGTGCCACCAGCGATTCCACTAACTATGGCTACACCTTC. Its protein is CATSDSTNYGYTF.